This T cell receptor beta chain was identified during a study of blood T cells in healthy people across ages. General study findings and limits: As naive T cell percentage varied, TCR beta diversity correlated strongly with it. Getting older went along with TCR beta diversity per million T cells dropping roughly linearly.

With respect to this clonotype: Antigen specificity is unknown.

Sample-barcoded 5' priming and a J-beta primer mix drove a second PCR of 7 to 11 cycles. The template-switch adaptor was a 5' adaptor with 12 random nucleotides. It tagged each cDNA molecule. TCRdb called the 5' RACE reads again in MiXCR, with one record for every CDR3 protein. Of about 1,800,000 distinct CDR3 sequences in the sample, 28% were seen once. Total RNA was isolated from each sample in quantities of at least 5 micrograms. The sequenced sample was blood. The origin of this receptor is a young woman in good health.

Here the CDR3 DNA reads TGTGCCAGCAGCTTAGTCGAGGGGGTCACTGAAGCTTTCTTT. It is translated as CASSLVEGVTEAFF. This sequence joins TRBV7-2 and TRBJ1-1; possible D gene TRBD1, 6 bases. CDR3 size: 14 residues. CDR1 is SGHTA and CDR2 is FQGNSA in the germline V gene. The V end was cut by 1 base, the J end by 4 bases, with 10 bases between.